A single sample gave rise to the 27 T cell receptor beta chains below, sequenced in a study of T cells in Graves' hyperthyroidism and ophthalmopathy (dated by TCRdb to the late 2010s). The library came from multiplex PCR. For sequencing, an Illumina HiSeq 2000 was employed. The TCR beta CDR3 regions were amplified from the RNA transcripts. The first round of RT-PCR for the TCR CDR3 was performed with the HTBI primer set and the Qiagen OneStep RT-PCR kit. TCRdb reran the public reads through fastp at Q25 and MiXCR, keeping productive beta chains. When rows share a CDR3 protein, they turn into one entry using the most common DNA and genes. The sample table lists about 480,000 distinct CDR3 sequences, approximately 14% of them with a count of one. The top ten constitute 15% to 20% of the sample. The specimen was blood. Every receptor here comes from a woman aged 18-35 years with Graves' hyperthyroidism.

This rearrangement joins TRBV28 to TRBJ2-7; 12 bases match TRBD2. The CDR3 has 18 residues. With 4 bases clipped from V and 2 bases from J, the junction kept 12 bases outside the gene matches. Germline values: CDR1 MDHEN, CDR2 SYDVKM. The CDR3 region is CASSSRPGLAGRPYEQYF. CDR3 sequence (DNA): TGTGCCAGCAGTTCGCGACCGGGACTAGCGGGCAGACCCTACGAGCAGTACTTC.

This clonotype was detected ten times or more. The chain employs TRBV6-5 and TRBJ2-7, with 11 bases aligning to TRBD2. Germline V CDR1 and CDR2: MNHEY, SVGAGI. J was trimmed by 3 bases and V by 2 bases; bases with no gene match: 3. CDR3 size: 15 residues. In DNA, the CDR3 is TGTGCCAGCAGTTACCGACTAGCGGGACACTACGAGCAGTACTTC. The encoded protein is CASSYRLAGHYEQYF.

There are many counts of this clonotype. This chain links TRBV6-1 with TRBJ2-5; no definite D call. The CDR3 extends over 13 amino acids. CDR1 is MNHNS and CDR2 is SASEGT in the germline V gene. The V gene lost 4 bases and the J gene lost 4 bases, with 10 bases spanning the gap. CDR3 nucleotide sequence: TGTGCCAGCAGTGGACTGACGGGAGAGACCCAGTACTTC. This gives the protein CASSGLTGETQYF.

This clonotype appeared a few times. The genes are TRBV5-1 and TRBJ2-7; 8 positions match TRBD1. Germline CDR1 is SGHRS and CDR2 is YFSETQ. J lost 6 bases, V lost 4 bases, and 12 bases had no gene match. There are 15 residues in the CDR3. CDR3 nucleotides: TGCGCCAGCAGCGCCGGACAGGGCGGGGTCCTCGAGCAGTACTTC. As protein: CASSAGQGGVLEQYF. Supplemented by reference TRBV5-1 and TRBJ2-7, the full variable domain reads KAGVTQTPRYLIKTRGQQVTLSCSPISGHRSVSWYQQTPGQGLQFLFEYFSETQRNKGNFPGRFSGRQFSNSRSEMNVSTLELGDSALYLCASSAGQGGVLEQYFGPGTRLTVT.

This clonotype was detected ten times or more. The chain combines TRBV19 with TRBJ1-1, with D maybe TRBD1 (5 bases). Germline V gene data show CDR1 as LNHDA and CDR2 as SQIVND (reference sequence). Trimming took 4 bases from V and 3 from J, leaving 9 bases between them. CDR3 length equals 13 residues. This CDR3 reads CASSKPGDTEAFF. The CDR3 DNA is TGTGCCAGTAGTAAGCCGGGGGACACTGAAGCTTTCTTT.

This clonotype has just a few counts. The chain links TRBV19 to TRBJ1-2; the D is unclear. This CDR3 contains 13 residues. In germline, CDR1 is LNHDA, CDR2 SQIVND (reference sequence). Trimming removed 3 bases at V and 8 bases at J, with 13 bases between. The CDR3 coding sequence is TGTGCCAGTAGTATGGCACGGCAGATGGGCTACACCTTC. Protein: CASSMARQMGYTF. Using reference TRBV19 and TRBJ1-2 for the parts outside the CDR3, the full variable domain is DGGITQSPKYLFRKEGQNVTLSCEQNLNHDAMYWYRQDPGQGLRLIYYSQIVNDFQKGDIAEGYSVSREKKESFPLTVTSAQKNPTAFYLCASSMARQMGYTFGSGTRLTVV.

This clonotype was found a few times. The chain combines TRBV2 with TRBJ2-1; maybe TRBD2 (6 bases). The CDR3 covers 12 residues. Trimming left V 4 bases short and J 15 bases short, with 16 bases between. Per the germline V gene, CDR1 is SNHLY and CDR2 is FYNNEI. CDR3 amino acids: CASSGGLAQRFF. The CDR3 region has the DNA TGTGCCAGCAGTGGGGGACTGGCCCAAAGGTTCTTC.

This clonotype was counted at least ten times. The chain uses TRBV11-2 and TRBJ2-1; TRBD1 matches 8 bases. CDR1 is SGHAT, CDR2 FQNNGV, per germline. The junction had 2 bases not matched to a gene; V was cut back by 2 bases and J by 8 bases. The CDR3 is 13 residues long. Here the CDR3 DNA reads TGTGCCAGCAGCTTACAGGGGGCCTATGAGCAGTTCTTC. Translated, it gives CASSLQGAYEQFF.

The sample holds many counts of this clonotype. This chain joins TRBV28 and TRBJ1-2; 9 nucleotides align to TRBD1. V was pared by 3 bases and J by 5 bases, with 10 bases of the junction left unmatched. The length of the CDR3 is 16 residues. Germline CDR1 is MDHEN and CDR2 is SYDVKM. The CDR3 DNA reads as TGTGCCAGCAGTTTCCCTTTGACAGGGGGATGGTATGGCTACACCTTC. Its translation is CASSFPLTGGWYGYTF.

Ten or more counts support this clonotype. This rearrangement joins TRBV12-3 or TRBV12-4 to TRBJ1-2; D gene uncertain. Trimming took 7 bases from V and 5 from J, leaving 14 bases between them. The CDR3 is made up of 13 amino acids. The CDR3 protein is CASTALRTYGYTF. The DNA of the CDR3 is TGTGCCAGCACTGCCCTCCGCACTTATGGCTACACCTTC.

The table lists this clonotype with many counts. V gene TRBV11-1 combines with J gene TRBJ2-7; TRBD2 matches at 10 bases. V gave up 5 bases and J gave up 3 bases; unmatched junction bases: 7. This CDR3 region has 15 residues. In germline, CDR1 is SGHAT, CDR2 FQDESV (reference sequence). The DNA for the CDR3 is TGTGCCAGCAGCCATACTAGCGGGATACGCTACGAGCAGTACTTC. Amino acids: CASSHTSGIRYEQYF. The full variable domain, with the rest looked up from reference TRBV11-1 and TRBJ2-7, is EAEVAQSPRYKITEKSQAVAFWCDPISGHATLYWYRQILGQGPELLVQFQDESVVDDSQLPKDRFSAERLKGVDSTLKIQPAELGDSAMYLCASSHTSGIRYEQYFGPGTRLTVT.

This clonotype was seen a handful of times. The rearrangement links TRBV3-1 to TRBJ1-1; D not resolved. CDR1 and CDR2 from the germline V gene are LGHDT and YNNKEL (reference sequence). The CDR3 spans 13 residues. V was shortened by 3 bases and J by 3 bases, with 8 bases between the two germline ends. The CDR3 nucleotides read TGTGCCAGCAGCCACCGAATGGACACTGAAGCTTTCTTT. This encodes CASSHRMDTEAFF.

This sequence joins TRBV7-3 and TRBJ2-3; a possible D gene is TRBD2 (6 bases). The CDR3 covers 15 residues. Per germline, CDR1 SGHTA and CDR2 FQGTGA. Trimming took off 6 bases at V and 0 bases at J, with 13 bases between the two ends. CDR3 sequence: CASSSGGSSTDTQYF. The CDR3 DNA is TGTGCCAGCAGTTCCGGAGGGTCTAGCACAGATACGCAGTATTTT.

This clonotype was seen many times. J is TRBJ2-3 and V is TRBV6-1, with 8 bases lining up with TRBD1. The CDR3 has 15 amino acids. CDR1 is MNHNS, CDR2 SASEGT, per germline. V was pared by 8 bases and J by 1 base, with 8 bases of the junction left unmatched. In DNA form, the CDR3 reads TGTGCCAGCCAGCTTGACAGGGGTGGCACAGATACGCAGTATTTT. This codes for CASQLDRGGTDTQYF.

This clonotype was seen repeatedly, ten times or more. The V gene is TRBV2, the J gene TRBJ2-2, with no clear D. The CDR3 has 15 residues. V was cut by 3 bases and J by 0 bases, with 8 bases left in between. Germline V gene sequence: CDR1 SNHLY, CDR2 FYNNEI. CDR3 sequence (DNA): TGTGCCAGCAGTGAGCACAGATCGAACACCGGGGAGCTGTTTTTT. Its translation: CASSEHRSNTGELFF.

V usage is TRBV19 and J usage is TRBJ2-2; possible D gene TRBD1, 5 bases. From germline, CDR1 is LNHDA and CDR2 SQIVND (reference sequence). The CDR3 has 12 residues. Trimming stripped 7 bases from V and 8 bases from J, with 11 bases between. The CDR3 coding sequence is TGTGCCAGTAACGGACAAATAGGGGAGCTGTTTTTT. It encodes CASNGQIGELFF.

The sample holds many counts of this clonotype. The J gene is TRBJ1-1, the V gene TRBV30; D gene unclear. V dropped 5 bases and J dropped 5 bases, with 6 bases sitting between them. CDR1 is GTSNPN and CDR2 is SVGIG in the germline V gene (reference sequence). This CDR3 has 10 amino acids. The DNA of the CDR3 is TGTGCCTGGTTGAGAACTGAAGCTTTCTTT. Amino acids: CAWLRTEAFF.

This clonotype was counted at least ten times. The V call is TRBV20-1, the J call TRBJ2-1, with D tentatively TRBD2 (5 bases). The CDR3 contains 11 residues. Germline CDR1 and CDR2: DFQATT and SNEGSKA (reference sequence). Trimming cost V 7 bases and J 6 bases, with 10 bases left between them. Here the CDR3 DNA reads TGCAGTGTAGCTAGCCGCAATGAGCAGTTCTTC. Protein: CSVASRNEQFF.

This clonotype was counted ten times or more. The chain has TRBV9 and TRBJ1-1; D is perhaps TRBD1 (5 bases). Germline V CDR1 and CDR2: SGDLS, YYNGEE. The germline V and J ends were trimmed by 4 bases and 8 bases, with 21 bases remaining between them. This CDR3 has 15 amino acids. The CDR3 loop is CASSPSPRDGMEAFF. DNA for the CDR3: TGTGCCAGCAGCCCTTCGCCACGGGACGGCATGGAAGCTTTCTTT.

This clonotype was counted many times. This rearrangement joins TRBV30 to TRBJ1-2, with 7 nucleotides matching TRBD1. Losses at the gene ends were 2 bases for V and 8 bases for J; bases not matched to a gene: 8. The length of the CDR3 is 13 residues. CDR1 and CDR2 from the germline V gene are GTSNPN and SVGIG (reference sequence). The CDR3 sequence is CAWSRDSLGGYTF. For the CDR3, the DNA is TGTGCCTGGAGTCGGGACAGCCTGGGCGGCTACACCTTC.

This clonotype has at least ten counts. J is TRBJ2-5 and V is TRBV27; 7 positions match TRBD2. J lost 4 bases, V lost 4 bases, and 9 bases had no gene match. CDR1 is MNHEY, CDR2 SMNVEV, per germline (reference sequence). CDR3 length: 15 amino acids. CDR3 in amino acids: CASSYAGVGGETQYF. The CDR3 DNA reads as TGTGCCAGCAGTTACGCGGGAGTTGGGGGAGAGACCCAGTACTTC.

In its sample, this clonotype was seen a few times. The V and J genes are TRBV28 and TRBJ2-3; possibly TRBD2 for D (6 bases). CDR3 length equals 15 residues. V was cut by 7 bases and J by 6 bases, with 20 bases left in between. Germline CDR1 reads MDHEN; CDR2 reads SYDVKM. The CDR3 region is CASTSPGDASDTQYF. The CDR3 DNA sequence: TGTGCCAGCACCTCCCCGGGGGACGCCTCGGATACGCAGTATTTT.

The J gene is TRBJ1-5, the V gene TRBV20-1; 7 nucleotides line up with TRBD1. The CDR3 runs to 16 residues. CDR1 and CDR2 from the germline V gene are DFQATT and SNEGSKA (reference sequence). J lost 1 base, V lost 3 bases, and 9 bases had no gene match. The CDR3 DNA reads TGCAGTGCTAGGGGGCCAGGGGGTTGGAGCAATCAGCCCCAGCATTTT. Amino acids: CSARGPGGWSNQPQHF.

This clonotype was recorded a few times. V is TRBV29-1 and J is TRBJ1-1; 9 nucleotides agree with TRBD1. The CDR3 sequence is 14 residues long. V was pared by 5 bases and J by 5 bases, with 9 bases of the junction left unmatched. Germline CDR1 SQVTM, CDR2 ANQGSEA. CDR3 DNA sequence: TGCAGCGTTTCTCGGGACAGGGTCGGGACTGAAGCTTTCTTT. Translating gives CSVSRDRVGTEAFF.

The chain employs TRBV9 and TRBJ2-1; the D call may be TRBD1 or TRBD2 (5 bases each). There are 16 residues in the CDR3. The germline V and J ends were trimmed by 1 base and 1 base, with 12 bases remaining between them. Looked up from germline, CDR1 is SGDLS and CDR2 is YYNGEE. CDR3 protein: CASSVMGVGSYNEQFF. As DNA, the CDR3 is TGTGCCAGCAGCGTAATGGGGGTCGGTTCCTACAATGAGCAGTTCTTC.

This clonotype appeared many times. The chain employs TRBV10-3 and TRBJ1-2; the match to TRBD1 covers 11 bases. CDR1 and CDR2 from the germline V gene are ENHRY and SYGVKD. J lost 2 bases, V lost 6 bases, and 2 bases had no gene match. CDR3 length: 14 residues. CDR3 in DNA: TGTGCCATCAGCGGGACAGGGGGAAACTATGGCTACACCTTC. Its protein is CAISGTGGNYGYTF.

This clonotype was seen ten or more times. The gene calls are TRBV30 and TRBJ1-1; D is unclear. Germline assignment: CDR1 GTSNPN and CDR2 SVGIG (reference sequence). The CDR3 is 14 amino acids. V lost 1 base and J lost 5, with 14 bases in between. The CDR3 loop reads CAWSGSTTETEAFF. Written as DNA, the CDR3 is TGTGCCTGGAGTGGGTCAACCACGGAAACTGAAGCTTTCTTT.